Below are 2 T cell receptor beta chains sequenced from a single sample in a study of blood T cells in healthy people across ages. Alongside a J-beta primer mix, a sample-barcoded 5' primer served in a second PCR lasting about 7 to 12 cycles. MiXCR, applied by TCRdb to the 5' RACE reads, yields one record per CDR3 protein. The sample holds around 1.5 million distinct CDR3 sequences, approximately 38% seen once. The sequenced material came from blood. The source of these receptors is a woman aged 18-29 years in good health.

The CDR3 DNA reads as TGTGCCAGCAGCTTGAGGACAGTTACAAACACCATATATTTT. Translating gives CASSLRTVTNTIYF. The chain recombines TRBV7-2 with TRBJ1-3; TRBD1 is a possible D gene (6 bases). There are 14 residues in the CDR3. The germline V and J ends were trimmed by 3 bases and 6 bases, with 12 bases remaining between them. The germline gives CDR1 SGHTA, CDR2 FQGNSA.

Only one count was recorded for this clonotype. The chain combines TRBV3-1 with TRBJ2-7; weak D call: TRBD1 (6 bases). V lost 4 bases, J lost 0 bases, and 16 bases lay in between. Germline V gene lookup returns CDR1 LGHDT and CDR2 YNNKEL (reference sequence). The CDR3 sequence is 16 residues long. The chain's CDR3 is CASSRLGVDSSYEQYF. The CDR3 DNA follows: TGTGCCAGCAGCCGTCTTGGTGTGGACAGCTCCTACGAGCAGTACTTC.